This T cell receptor beta chain was observed in a study of blood T cell repertoires in COVID-19 (dated by TCRdb to 2020 to 2021). Regarding the complete study: Collaborator samples came from the United States, Italy and Spain and covered acute and convalescent phases of COVID-19. Nearly every sample came with metadata listing a de-identified subject ID, COVID-19 status, age in years and sex. The repertoires were released in a freely available public database intended as a resource for research on the immune response to SARS-CoV-2. The material from the prospective study consisted of cDNA or gDNA derived from T cells, B-cell-depleted T cells, or PBMCs. Where available, HLA class I and class II types were obtained from metadata supplied by the sample provider rather than from assay-based typing. The samples were drawn from two sources: the first 160 participants of the ongoing ImmuneRACE study, and 1,000 to 1,500 subjects contributed by 6 global collaborators. Subjects who had been exposed to COVID-19, were actively infected with it, or had recovered from it provided the deeply sampled blood TCRbeta repertoires that made up the dataset. The research as a whole found: The quantity of clinical and demographic metadata differed by source and by participant and was supplied without curation.

For this clone: It has no known antigen specificity. No clone much larger than this one lies a single base away; base qualities are absent.

V and J lose 5 bases and 0 bases, and a span of 5 bases separates them. Per the germline V gene (reference sequence), MNHEY is the CDR1 and SMNVEV is the CDR2. Reading from cysteine to phenylalanine, the CDR3 counts 13 amino acids. The kept DNA is CDR3 alone, 39 bases in frame from the first base. In Seattle, one collaborating source enrolled patients while the infection was active and tracked those patients longitudinally over the course of disease. Collaborating institutions collected whole blood in K2EDTA tubes following their own protocols. For TCRbeta analysis, collaborators shipped samples in one of three forms: frozen whole blood, isolated PBMCs, or DNA extracted from either of those sample types. The immunoSEQ Assay, a bias-controlled multiplex PCR, was used to amplify TCRbeta CDR3 regions from genomic DNA. As for the authors' bioinformatics: The number of nucleated cells in each sample was estimated from the amplification of reference gene primers within the assay. To quantify the absolute abundance of each unique TCRbeta CDR3 rearrangement, sequence reads were collapsed and filtered. For each sample, productive Simpson clonality was calculated as the square root of Simpson's diversity index over productive rearrangements. Imported from immuneACCESS, the table was reduced by TCRdb to in-frame sequences with V and J called. These copies leave out some clones; in studies compared against another copy, an unresolved V gene accounts for under half, and the cause of the remainder is not known. Clone size and V and J calls were adopted from that table, with D and trimming inferred from the DNA. Present in this sample are 300,000 to 350,000 clones, about 87% of which were seen just once. The ten largest clones add up to 9.5% to 10% of the sample.

Sequenced sample: peripheral blood. The sequence joins TRBV27 to TRBJ2-1; no D gene can be assigned with confidence. The receptor comes from a man aged 30 to 45 with COVID-19, enrolled during active disease. The CDR3 corresponds to CASSSSSYNEQFF. The bases read TGTGCCAGCAGTAGTAGCTCCTACAATGAGCAGTTCTTC.